This T cell receptor beta chain was captured in a study of OX40 agonist ivuxolimab in advanced cancers. Looking at the study overall: Enrolled patients in dose escalation had cancers that were hepatocellular carcinoma, melanoma, renal cell or head and neck cancer. One patient with hepatocellular carcinoma and two with cutaneous melanoma, three in all, had partial responses.

Autoimmune disease history or systemic immunosuppression was exclusionary. Method: immunoSEQ multiplex PCR; TCRdb's copy keeps in-frame clones and lacks some. The sample holds under 85,000 clones, about nine tenths seen once. Trimming shortened V by 1 base and J by 0 bases, and 7 bases separated the two germline ends. From germline, CDR1 is MGHRA and CDR2 YSYEKL. The CDR3 sequence is 15 residues long. The chain joins TRBV4-1 to TRBJ1-5; D call uncertain. The sample was CD4+ or CD8+ T cells sorted from blood, taken in a trial of the OX40 agonist ivuxolimab. This receptor was identified in an adult with an advanced solid tumor such as melanoma, head and neck, liver or kidney cancer. The CDR3, as DNA: TGCGCCAGCAGCCAAGGACACCTTAGCAATCAGCCCCAGCATTTT. This encodes CASSQGHLSNQPQHF.